This TCR beta chain appears in the sequencing data of a study of T-cell memory formation after mild COVID-19. Looking at the study overall: Largely, the TCR clusters proved donor specific.

TCR alpha and TCR beta cDNA libraries carrying sample barcodes and UMIs were produced by 5'RACE using constant-segment primers. Via MiXCR, TCRdb re-called the 5' RACE reads, giving one row per CDR3 protein. The sample includes fewer than 600,000 distinct CDR3 sequences, about 20% of them seen just once. The CDR3 sequence is 16 residues long. CDR1 is SGDLS and CDR2 is YYNGEE in the germline V gene. Trimming removed 4 bases at V and 0 bases at J, with 14 bases between. What was sequenced was PBMCs or a T cell subset sorted from them (not recorded which). This sequence originates from an adult woman who had mild COVID-19 (a few samples of this study predate the infection). Cell type and time point are not known. This sequence joins TRBV9 and TRBJ1-3; the D is unclear. CDR3 sequence reads: CASSLSMGYSGNTIYF. CDR3 in DNA: TGTGCCAGCAGCTTATCCATGGGATACTCTGGAAACACCATATATTTT.